The present TCR beta chain was sequenced within a study of cytomegalovirus exposure and HLA in healthy donors. The CDR3 consists of 16 residues. Germline V gene sequence: CDR1 LNHNV, CDR2 YYDKDF (reference sequence). V lost 1 base to trimming and J lost 4 bases, with 14 bases between them. PCR was performed using 60 Vbeta and 13 Jbeta primers. Profiling relied on immunoSEQ multiplex PCR, and the TCRdb table lists in-frame clones only, not all of them. The sample lists 100,000 to 150,000 clones; roughly 80% were seen once. The rearrangement links TRBV15 to TRBJ1-5; D is uncertain. The source of this sequence is a man aged 25-40 years in good health and CMV-seropositive. Material for sequencing was PBMCs. CDR3 residues: CATSRGGILGNQPQHF. CDR3 DNA: TGTGCCACCAGCAGAGGAGGGATCCTCGGTAATCAGCCCCAGCATTTT.